One and the same sample provided the 10 T cell receptor beta chains below, sequenced in a study of T cells in women clearing cervical HPV infection. TCRdb's table, derived via immunoSEQ multiplex PCR, lists solely in-frame clones and lacks some. In total, the table holds approximately 34,000 clones. The specimen was blood buffy coat. The receptor set was obtained from a woman between 18 and 75 years old with a cervical HPV16 infection that either progressed to CIN3+ or cleared (not recorded which).

In regard to this clone: The read ends 3 residues shy of where the CDR3 ends; the end is completed using the germline J gene. The rearrangement uses TRBV12-3 or TRBV12-4 and TRBJ2-1, with 7 nucleotides matching TRBD2. The CDR3 runs 15 residues. J gave up 6 bases and V 3 bases, and 8 bases lay outside the gene matches. CDR3 DNA, as far as it was read: TGTGCCAGCAGTTTGGGAGCTAGCGGAGTCAATGAG. This encodes CASSLGASGVNE. The full CDR3 protein is CASSLGASGVNEQFF.

A note on this clone: The read ends 3 residues early relative to the CDR3; the germline J gene fills the gap. J is TRBJ2-3 and V is TRBV7-9; D is uncertain. Germline V gene lookup returns CDR1 SEHNR and CDR2 FQNEAQ (reference sequence). The CDR3 sequence is 13 residues long. V lost 6 bases, J lost 2 bases, and 9 bases lay in between. This chain's CDR3 is CASSPRHTDTQYF. The CDR3 DNA, read in part, is TGTGCCAGCAGTCCAAGACACACAGATACG.

A word on this clone: The observed sequence ends 3 residues before the CDR3 terminus, with the missing tail filled in from the germline J gene. The rearrangement joins TRBV6-2 or TRBV6-3 to TRBJ2-3; 12 bases match TRBD2. V was clipped by 2 bases and J by 3 bases; unmatched bases: 6. CDR3 size: 17 residues. Germline loops: CDR1 MNHEY, CDR2 SVGEGT. The CDR3 loop is CASSYALAGGPTDTQYF. Incomplete CDR3 DNA: TGTGCCAGCAGTTACGCCCTAGCGGGAGGGCCGACAGATACG.

To note about this clone: Read data end 3 residues before the CDR3 end; the end is taken from the germline J gene. The rearrangement uses TRBV4-2 and TRBJ2-5, with D perhaps being TRBD1 or TRBD2 (5 bases each). With 5 bases removed from V and 5 bases from J, the gap between germline ends came to 9 bases. Germline lookup yields CDR1 LGHNA and CDR2 YNFKEQ. CDR3 length: 12 residues. The sequenced part of the CDR3 DNA is TGTGCCAGCAGCACAGAGGGGGAGACC. Protein: CASSTEGET. The full-length CDR3 reads as CASSTEGETQYF.

With respect to this clone: The read ends 3 residues early relative to the CDR3; the germline J gene fills the gap. The J gene is TRBJ1-3, the V gene TRBV5-1; 7 nucleotides line up with TRBD1. Germline-derived CDR1 and CDR2 are SGHRS and YFSETQ. The CDR3 is 14 residues long. V lost 3 bases to trimming and J lost 6 bases; unmatched junction nucleotides: 6. This chain's CDR3 is CASSSFDRENTIYF. Incomplete CDR3 DNA: TGCGCCAGCAGCTCCTTTGACAGGGAAAACACC.

Remarks on this clone: The CDR3 end falls 3 residues outside the read, so it is completed with the germline J gene. V and J are TRBV6-1 and TRBJ1-1; possible D gene TRBD1, 5 bases. The CDR3 is 15 residues long. CDR1 is MNHNS, CDR2 SASEGT, per germline. Trimming pared 2 bases from V and 7 bases from J, leaving 17 bases between. The chain's CDR3 is CASSESLLDSLEAFF. The sequenced part of the CDR3 DNA is TGTGCCAGCAGTGAAAGTCTTCTTGACAGCCTTGAA.

With regard to this clone: The read comes to an end 3 residues before the CDR3 does, leaving the germline J gene to fill in the end. The rearrangement joins TRBV29-1 to TRBJ1-2, with 8 positions matching TRBD1. CDR1 SQVTM and CDR2 ANQGSEA come from the germline V gene. The CDR3 extends over 12 amino acids. The CDR3 here is CSVEDRVPGYTF. CDR3 DNA, as far as it was read: TGCAGCGTTGAGGACAGGGTGCCCGGC.

Remarks on this clone: The CDR3 goes on 3 residues after the read ends, and that part is filled in from the germline J gene. The gene calls are TRBV7-2 and TRBJ1-1; TRBD1 might be the D (5 bases). The CDR3 sequence is 14 residues long. Germline V gene lookup returns CDR1 SGHTA and CDR2 FQGNSA. The germline V and J ends were trimmed by 3 bases and 4 bases, with 12 bases remaining between them. The DNA read from the CDR3 is TGTGCCAGCAGCTTGGTCCGGGGGTCCACTGAA. Residues: CASSLVRGSTE. The whole CDR3 sequence reads CASSLVRGSTEAFF.

Comment on this clone: The CDR3 end lies 3 residues beyond the end of the read and is filled in from the germline J gene. The V call is TRBV11-2, the J call TRBJ1-6, with 7 positions matching TRBD1. The germline V gene has CDR1 SGHAT and CDR2 FQNNGV. The CDR3 runs to 14 residues. Trimming cost V 5 bases and J 6 bases; bases outside gene matches: 4. The CDR3 sequence: CASSHGQANSPLHF. The sequenced part of the CDR3 DNA is TGTGCCAGCAGCCATGGACAGGCTAATTCACCC.

About this clone: Read data end 3 residues before the CDR3 end; the end is taken from the germline J gene. The chain employs TRBV7-7 and TRBJ2-7, with D possibly TRBD2 on 6 matching bases. The CDR3 is 14 residues long. With 1 base removed from V and 1 base from J, the gap between germline ends came to 8 bases. Germline V lookup: CDR1 SSHAT, CDR2 FNYEAQ (reference sequence). The CDR3 DNA, read in part, is TGTGCCAGCAGCTTAGGTGGGGGGTCCTACGAG. Its protein is CASSLGGGSYE. The entire CDR3 reads CASSLGGGSYEQYF. Combining the CDR3 with reference TRBV7-7 and TRBJ2-7 gives the whole variable domain GAGVSQSPRYKVTKRGQDVTLRCDPISSHATLYWYQQALGQGPEFLTYFNYEAQPDKSGLPSDRFSAERPEGSISTLTIQRTEQRDSAMYRCASSLGGGSYEQYFGPGTRLTVT.